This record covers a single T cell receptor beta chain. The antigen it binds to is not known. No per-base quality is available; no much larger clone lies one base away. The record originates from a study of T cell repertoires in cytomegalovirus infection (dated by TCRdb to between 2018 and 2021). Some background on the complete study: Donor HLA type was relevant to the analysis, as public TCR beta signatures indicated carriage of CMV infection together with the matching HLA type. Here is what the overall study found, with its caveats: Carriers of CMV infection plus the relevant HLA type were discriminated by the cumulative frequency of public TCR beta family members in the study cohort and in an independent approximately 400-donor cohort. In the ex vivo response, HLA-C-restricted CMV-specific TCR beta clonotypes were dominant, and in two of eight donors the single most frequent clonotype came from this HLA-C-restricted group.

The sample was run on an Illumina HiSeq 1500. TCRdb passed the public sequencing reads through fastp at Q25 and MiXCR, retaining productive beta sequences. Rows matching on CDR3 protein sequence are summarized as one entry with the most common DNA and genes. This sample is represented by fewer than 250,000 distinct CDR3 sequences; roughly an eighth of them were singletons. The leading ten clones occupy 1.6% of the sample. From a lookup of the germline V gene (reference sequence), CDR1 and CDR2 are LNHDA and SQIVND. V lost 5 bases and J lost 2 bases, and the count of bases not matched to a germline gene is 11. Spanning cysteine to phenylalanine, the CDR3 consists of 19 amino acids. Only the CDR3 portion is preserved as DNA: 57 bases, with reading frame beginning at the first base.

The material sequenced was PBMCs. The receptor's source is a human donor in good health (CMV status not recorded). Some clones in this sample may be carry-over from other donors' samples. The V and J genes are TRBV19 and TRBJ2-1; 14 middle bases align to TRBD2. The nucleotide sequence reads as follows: TGTGCCAGTAGTCCCCCTCCCGGGACTAGCGGGAGTGCCTACAATGAGCAGTTCTTC. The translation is CASSPPPGTSGSAYNEQFF.